These T cell receptor beta chains were read from a single sample in a study of OX40 agonist ivuxolimab in advanced cancers. Profiled with immunoSEQ multiplex PCR; TCRdb holds only in-frame clones, not every one. The table shows roughly 90,000 clones, with roughly 90% occurring only once. The sample in question was CD4+ or CD8+ T cells sorted from blood, obtained in a trial of the OX40 agonist ivuxolimab. All receptors derive from an adult with an advanced solid tumor such as melanoma, head and neck, liver or kidney cancer. The conserved cysteine and the conserved F or W are not part of the CDR3 here. D genes are given only for firm matches. Where a row states a size, it is once, few, many or the class of an expanded clone; other rows omit it.

cdr3_length,v_call,j_call,d_call,clone_size,cdr3_aa
14,TRBV4-2,TRBJ2-3,NA,once,ASSQEGAVSTDTQY
11,TRBV6-5,TRBJ1-5,NA,NA,ASRKQSNQPQH
10,TRBV2,TRBJ1-2,NA,few,ASSKRDYGYT
11,TRBV7-2,TRBJ2-3,NA,NA,ASSPQPRDTQY
11,TRBV28,TRBJ2-7,NA,NA,ASSLPESYEQY
14,TRBV21-1,TRBJ2-1,NA,few,ASSKSYPSGYNEQF
11,TRBV7-2,TRBJ2-3,NA,once,ASRNFSTDTQY
14,TRBV10-1,TRBJ2-1,TRBD2,NA,ASSQGLAGRLREQF
13,TRBV28,TRBJ2-3,NA,once,ASTPEGLSTDTQY
13,TRBV4-2,TRBJ2-1,TRBD1,NA,ASSQEGQAYNEQF
10,TRBV2,TRBJ2-7,NA,NA,ASIGHLYEQY
12,TRBV18,TRBJ1-5,NA,NA,ASSTAGEGQPQH
10,TRBV6-5,TRBJ1-3,NA,few,ASHTSGNTIY
16,TRBV18,TRBJ2-1,TRBD2,NA,ASSRGLALSPSYNEQF
12,TRBV28,TRBJ2-5,TRBD2,NA,ASSSSGKSETQY
11,TRBV2,TRBJ2-7,NA,NA,ASSEGTFYEQY
12,TRBV10-3,TRBJ2-7,NA,NA,AISEGRSSYEQY
13,TRBV5-6,TRBJ2-1,TRBD2,NA,ASSWLAGSYNEQF
13,TRBV10-1,TRBJ2-4,NA,NA,ATTPDPDKKNIQY
14,TRBV6-1,TRBJ2-6,NA,NA,ASSVDPGSRGNVLT
11,TRBV18,TRBJ2-7,NA,NA,ASSPRAVNEQY
11,TRBV14,TRBJ2-1,NA,few,ASSQVRQGEQF
14,TRBV5-6,TRBJ2-5,NA,NA,ASSLAHGLIQETQY
11,TRBV7-9,TRBJ1-2,TRBD1,NA,ASSLGTVYGYT
13,TRBV19,TRBJ1-1,NA,NA,ASSIPSGAGTEAF
13,TRBV19,TRBJ2-7,TRBD2,NA,ASSNGGSGNYEQY
14,TRBV30,TRBJ2-1,TRBD2,NA,AWSQGLAGVGNEQF
14,TRBV5-4,TRBJ1-5,NA,NA,ASSLGPTREGQPQH
14,TRBV5-6,TRBJ2-7,TRBD2,NA,ASSPAGGQLSYEQY
12,TRBV18,TRBJ2-1,NA,NA,ASTAQGSYNEQF
16,TRBV7-2,TRBJ2-1,TRBD2,NA,ASSRWGTSGNNYNEQF
12,TRBV5-1,TRBJ1-2,TRBD1,NA,ASSLAVRGSGYT
13,TRBV29-1,TRBJ2-3,TRBD2,NA,SVGPTSGPTDTQY
13,TRBV5-4,TRBJ1-1,NA,NA,ASSPVGDMNTEAF
14,TRBV15,TRBJ1-5,NA,NA,ATSRGQGNSNQPQH
15,TRBV9,TRBJ2-2,NA,NA,ASSLNRGLSNTGELF
11,TRBV19,TRBJ1-2,NA,NA,ASSIGQGYGYT
12,TRBV15,TRBJ2-3,TRBD2,NA,ATSPSGRTDTQY
14,TRBV5-1,TRBJ2-1,TRBD2,NA,ASSLAPSGGLNEQF
11,TRBV2,TRBJ2-7,TRBD1,NA,ATGTGSAYEQY
10,TRBV29-1,TRBJ2-7,TRBD1,few,SARQGSYEQY
14,TRBV29-1,TRBJ2-3,TRBD1,NA,SAQGWGLPSTDTQY
11,TRBV29-1,TRBJ2-3,NA,NA,SVDWSAADTQY
11,TRBV18,TRBJ1-3,NA,NA,ASSPPTRDTIY
12,TRBV6-1,TRBJ1-2,NA,NA,ASSEAGVHYGYT
13,TRBV6-1,TRBJ1-3,NA,NA,ASSELRNSGNTIY
12,TRBV19,TRBJ2-1,TRBD2,NA,ASSTLSGGNEQF
11,TRBV11-3,TRBJ2-1,TRBD1,NA,ASSSTTGGWQF
9,TRBV6-6,TRBJ1-5,NA,once,ASREKQPQH
10,TRBV28,TRBJ1-3,TRBD1,NA,ASSPSGGAVY
15,TRBV28,TRBJ2-7,TRBD2,NA,ASSLPGLAGRSFEQY
14,TRBV15,TRBJ1-3,NA,NA,ATSTGQHNSGNTIY
12,TRBV6-1,TRBJ1-3,NA,NA,ASSEQSSGNTIY
12,TRBV18,TRBJ1-1,TRBD1,NA,ASSTRGEVAEAF
11,TRBV5-1,TRBJ2-5,NA,NA,ASSFANQETQY
11,TRBV7-7,TRBJ2-2,NA,NA,ASSSLNTGELF
11,TRBV19,TRBJ1-1,NA,once,ASSIEMNTEAF
13,TRBV7-2,TRBJ2-3,NA,NA,ASSLGGASSDTQY